This T cell receptor (beta chain) was documented in a study of blood T cell repertoires in COVID-19. As processed by the authors: Reference gene primer amplification in the assay estimated nucleated cell counts. Only in-frame clones appear in the TCRdb table, and some are missing; sequencing was by immunoSEQ multiplex PCR. D and trimming were read from the DNA, whereas the V and J calls and clone size are those reported in that table. The sample carries roughly 71,000 clones, about four fifths recorded once. Per the germline V gene, CDR1 is MNHEY and CDR2 is SVGAGI. With 7 bases removed from V and 3 bases from J, the gap between germline ends came to 14 bases. The length of the CDR3 is 14 residues.

Sequencing input: peripheral blood. This clonotype was obtained from a man in his 70s who had recovered from COVID-19. The chain uses TRBV6-5 and TRBJ2-3; perhaps TRBD2 as D (5 bases). CDR3: CASNAGVGTDTQYF. The CDR3 coding sequence is TGTGCCAGCAATGCCGGGGTGGGGACAGATACGCAGTATTTT.